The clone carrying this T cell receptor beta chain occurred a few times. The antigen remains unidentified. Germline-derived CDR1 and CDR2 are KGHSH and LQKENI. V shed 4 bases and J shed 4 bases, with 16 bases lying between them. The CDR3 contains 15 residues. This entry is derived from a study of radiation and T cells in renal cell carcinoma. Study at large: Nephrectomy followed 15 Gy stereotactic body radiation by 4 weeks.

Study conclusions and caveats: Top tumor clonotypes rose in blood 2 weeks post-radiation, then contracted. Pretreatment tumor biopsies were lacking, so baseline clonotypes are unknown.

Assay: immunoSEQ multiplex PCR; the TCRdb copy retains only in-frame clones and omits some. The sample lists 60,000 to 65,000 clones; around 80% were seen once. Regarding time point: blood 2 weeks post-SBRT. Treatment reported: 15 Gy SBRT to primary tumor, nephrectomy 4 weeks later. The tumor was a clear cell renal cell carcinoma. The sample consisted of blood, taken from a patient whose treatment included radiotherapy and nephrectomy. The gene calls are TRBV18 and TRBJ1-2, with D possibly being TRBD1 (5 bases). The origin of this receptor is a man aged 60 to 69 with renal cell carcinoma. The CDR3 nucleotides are TGTGCCAGCTCACAGGGGATCTCCTCCTTCTATGGCTACACCTTC. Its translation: CASSQGISSFYGYTF.